A selection of T cell receptor beta chains follows, all from one sample in a study of shared clonotypes between healthy human individuals. Using immunoSEQ multiplex PCR, the repertoire was profiled, and TCRdb retains in-frame clones only, with some absent. Here the sample spans around 560,000 clones, around 95% being singletons. Sequencing used naive CD8+ T cells sorted from blood. The receptors were gathered from a woman aged 30 to 39 in good health. Both conserved end residues are trimmed from each CDR3. A D gene is named only where the DNA matches it firmly.

CDR3 protein: ASSPLEGSLTETQY; CDR3 length: 14; J gene: TRBJ2-5; D gene: .; V gene: TRBV4-1
CDR3 protein: ASSLKQGSYGYT; CDR3 length: 12; J gene: TRBJ1-2; D gene: .; V gene: TRBV27
CDR3 protein: ASSRGLGGHNEQY; CDR3 length: 13; J gene: TRBJ2-7; D gene: .; V gene: TRBV27
CDR3 protein: ASSGLAGGPADTQY; CDR3 length: 14; J gene: TRBJ2-3; D gene: TRBD2; V gene: TRBV9
CDR3 protein: ASSLAVFYEQY; CDR3 length: 11; J gene: .; D gene: .; V gene: TRBV27
CDR3 protein: ASIRPGVGNTIY; CDR3 length: 12; J gene: TRBJ1-3; D gene: .; V gene: TRBV7-9
CDR3 protein: ASSVEPGSTSEQF; CDR3 length: 13; J gene: TRBJ2-1; D gene: .; V gene: TRBV9
CDR3 protein: ASSGGTLDSGANVLT; CDR3 length: 15; J gene: TRBJ2-6; D gene: .; V gene: TRBV19
CDR3 protein: ASSSNLGSGSVYTGELF; CDR3 length: 17; J gene: TRBJ2-2; D gene: TRBD2; V gene: TRBV7-9
CDR3 protein: ASSIDTLHTEAF; CDR3 length: 12; J gene: TRBJ1-1; D gene: .; V gene: TRBV5-6
CDR3 protein: ASSVGGTAGYEQY; CDR3 length: 13; J gene: TRBJ2-7; D gene: TRBD1; V gene: TRBV9
CDR3 protein: ASSWKSPPTAPYGYT; CDR3 length: 15; J gene: TRBJ1-2; D gene: .; V gene: TRBV7-2
CDR3 protein: ASSISGGGNTEAF; CDR3 length: 13; J gene: TRBJ1-1; D gene: .; V gene: TRBV19
CDR3 protein: ASRPFRRTGSNQPQH; CDR3 length: 15; J gene: TRBJ1-5; D gene: TRBD1; V gene: TRBV2
CDR3 protein: ASSDGRDSNQPQH; CDR3 length: 13; J gene: TRBJ1-5; D gene: .; V gene: TRBV2
CDR3 protein: ASSLSPGTGLLGEQY; CDR3 length: 15; J gene: TRBJ2-7; D gene: TRBD1; V gene: TRBV5-4
CDR3 protein: ASSRVRGYEQY; CDR3 length: 11; J gene: TRBJ2-7; D gene: .; V gene: TRBV14
CDR3 protein: ASSLRSGSMNEQF; CDR3 length: 13; J gene: TRBJ2-1; D gene: TRBD2; V gene: TRBV7-9
CDR3 protein: ASSFGTGYEQY; CDR3 length: 11; J gene: TRBJ2-7; D gene: TRBD1; V gene: TRBV27
CDR3 protein: ALRGDRPYEQY; CDR3 length: 11; J gene: TRBJ2-7; D gene: .; V gene: TRBV7-9
CDR3 protein: ASTRTGAGGISGNTIY; CDR3 length: 16; J gene: TRBJ1-3; D gene: TRBD1; V gene: TRBV7-9
CDR3 protein: ASSMLPGQKNTGELF; CDR3 length: 15; J gene: TRBJ2-2; D gene: .; V gene: TRBV19
CDR3 protein: ASSLLGDYNEQF; CDR3 length: 12; J gene: TRBJ2-1; D gene: .; V gene: TRBV7-2
CDR3 protein: ASRGQASTDTQY; CDR3 length: 12; J gene: TRBJ2-3; D gene: TRBD1; V gene: TRBV2
CDR3 protein: ASSRDKRGEQY; CDR3 length: 11; J gene: TRBJ2-7; D gene: .; V gene: TRBV7-2
CDR3 protein: ASRPSGSAYNEQF; CDR3 length: 13; J gene: TRBJ2-1; D gene: TRBD2; V gene: TRBV27
CDR3 protein: ASSYGSEQF; CDR3 length: 9; J gene: TRBJ2-1; D gene: .; V gene: TRBV6-5
CDR3 protein: ASIWGDEQY; CDR3 length: 9; J gene: TRBJ2-7; D gene: .; V gene: TRBV2
CDR3 protein: ASSFYTEAF; CDR3 length: 9; J gene: TRBJ1-1; D gene: .; V gene: TRBV28
CDR3 protein: ASSFPTGHGYT; CDR3 length: 11; J gene: TRBJ1-2; D gene: TRBD1; V gene: TRBV27
CDR3 protein: ASSFGGEQY; CDR3 length: 9; J gene: TRBJ2-7; D gene: .; V gene: TRBV5-4
CDR3 protein: ASSFGYYSYEQY; CDR3 length: 12; J gene: TRBJ2-7; D gene: .; V gene: TRBV28
CDR3 protein: ASSRDTINNEQF; CDR3 length: 12; J gene: TRBJ2-1; D gene: .; V gene: TRBV10-1
CDR3 protein: ASSLLAVITDTQY; CDR3 length: 13; J gene: TRBJ2-3; D gene: TRBD2; V gene: TRBV27
CDR3 protein: ASSQEIGNTEAF; CDR3 length: 12; J gene: TRBJ1-1; D gene: .; V gene: TRBV14
CDR3 protein: ASSGSGGSNTEAF; CDR3 length: 13; J gene: TRBJ1-1; D gene: .; V gene: TRBV9
CDR3 protein: ASSVGGETQY; CDR3 length: 10; J gene: TRBJ2-5; D gene: .; V gene: TRBV11-2